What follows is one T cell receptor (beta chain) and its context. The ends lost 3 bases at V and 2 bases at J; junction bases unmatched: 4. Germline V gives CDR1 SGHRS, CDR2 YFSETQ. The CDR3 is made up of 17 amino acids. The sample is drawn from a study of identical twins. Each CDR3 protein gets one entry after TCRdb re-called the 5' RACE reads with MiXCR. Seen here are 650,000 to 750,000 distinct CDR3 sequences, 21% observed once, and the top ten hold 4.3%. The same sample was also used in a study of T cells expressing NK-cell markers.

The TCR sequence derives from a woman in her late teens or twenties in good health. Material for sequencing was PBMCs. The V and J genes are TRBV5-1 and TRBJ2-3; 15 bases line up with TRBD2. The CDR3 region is CASSSRTSGRVTDTQYF. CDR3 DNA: TGCGCCAGCAGCTCTCGGACTAGCGGGAGGGTCACAGATACGCAGTATTTT.